The clone carrying this T cell receptor beta chain was found many times. These data belong to a study of T cell repertoires in cytomegalovirus infection. Study information: An indication of both CMV infection and matching HLA type came from public TCR beta signatures.

Each CDR3 protein is one row after TCRdb ran MiXCR on the reads. In the table there are about 260,000 distinct CDR3 sequences, about an eighth of which are singletons. V was pared by 5 bases and J by 3 bases, with 14 bases of the junction left unmatched. The CDR3 loop spans 18 amino acids. CDR1 and CDR2 (germline): SEHNR, FQNEAQ (reference sequence). The TCR sequence derives from a human donor in good health (CMV status not recorded). Some clones in this sample may be carry-over from other donors' samples. Sequencing was done on a sample of PBMCs. This chain links TRBV7-9 with TRBJ1-5, with TRBD1 identical over 9 bases. The CDR3 coding sequence is TGTGCCAGCAGCCTTAGAGTCTCGGGGACAGGGAACAATCAGCCCCAGCATTTT. This encodes CASSLRVSGTGNNQPQHF.